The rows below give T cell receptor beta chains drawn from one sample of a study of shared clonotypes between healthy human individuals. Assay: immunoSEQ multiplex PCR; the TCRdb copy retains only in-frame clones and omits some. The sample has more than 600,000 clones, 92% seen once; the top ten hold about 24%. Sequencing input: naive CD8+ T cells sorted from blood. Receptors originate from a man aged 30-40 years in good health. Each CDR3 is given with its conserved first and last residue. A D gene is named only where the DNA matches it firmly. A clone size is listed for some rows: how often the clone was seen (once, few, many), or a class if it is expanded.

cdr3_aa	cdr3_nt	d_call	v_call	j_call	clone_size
CASSQTSSEAFF	TGTGCCAGCAGCCAAACTAGCTCTGAAGCTTTCTTT	-	TRBV5-4	TRBJ1-1	-
CASSGQAYNEQFF	TGTGCCAGCAGTGGCCAGGCCTACAATGAGCAGTTCTTC	-	TRBV5-6	TRBJ2-1	-
CASSESTGYNEQFF	TGCGCCAGCAGTGAGTCGACAGGCTACAATGAGCAGTTCTTC	-	TRBV10-1	TRBJ2-1	-
CASSLGGRTEAFF	TGTGCCAGCAGCTTGGGGGGCCGGACTGAAGCTTTCTTT	-	TRBV7-9	TRBJ1-1	-
CASSSRTSQPVNEQFF	TGTGCCAGCAGCTCTAGGACTAGCCAGCCAGTCAATGAGCAGTTCTTC	TRBD2	TRBV11-2	TRBJ2-1	-
CASRYDGGSSYEQYF	TGTGCCAGCAGATATGACGGGGGAAGCTCCTACGAGCAGTACTTC	-	TRBV28	TRBJ2-7	-
CASSKGGYTGELFF	TGTGCCAGCAGCAAAGGGGGGTACACCGGGGAGCTGTTTTTT	-	TRBV5-8	TRBJ2-2	-
CSVGVTSGTGYEQFF	TGCAGCGTGGGGGTGACTAGCGGGACAGGCTATGAGCAGTTCTTC	TRBD2	TRBV29-1	TRBJ2-1	-
CASSLSGRPYGYTF	TGTGCCAGCAGTTTATCCGGGCGGCCCTATGGCTACACCTTC	-	TRBV27	TRBJ1-2	-
CASSRRGGNYGYTF	TGTGCCAGCAGTCGTCGAGGGGGAAACTATGGCTACACCTTC	-	TRBV27	TRBJ1-2	-
CASSAQFAGSGSYEQYF	TGTGCCAGCAGCGCCCAGTTTGCGGGGAGTGGCTCCTACGAGCAGTACTTC	-	TRBV7-9	TRBJ2-7	-
CASSSGLAGGVVDTQYF	TGTGCCAGCAGTTCCGGACTAGCGGGAGGTGTGGTAGATACGCAGTATTTT	TRBD2	TRBV28	TRBJ2-3	-
CASSFGDTEAFF	TGTGCCAGCAGCTTCGGGGACACTGAAGCTTTCTTT	-	TRBV7-9	TRBJ1-1	few